A single sample gave rise to the 5 T cell receptor beta chains below, sequenced in a study of blood T cell repertoires in COVID-19. Sequenced by immunoSEQ multiplex PCR; TCRdb stores in-frame clones only, minus some. The sample has 380,000 or so clones, 85% to 90% seen once. Input material: PBMCs or T cells enriched from blood (not recorded which). The receptors stem from a woman in her thirties with acute COVID-19.

The chain couples TRBV4-1 to TRBJ2-7; 7 nucleotides match TRBD1. Trimming cost V 5 bases and J 3 bases; bases outside gene matches: 7. The CDR3 has 14 amino acids. CDR1 is MGHRA, CDR2 YSYEKL, per germline. The CDR3 reads CASSLTQGYYEQYF. In nucleotides, the CDR3 is TGCGCCAGCAGCTTAACACAGGGGTACTACGAGCAGTACTTC.

This chain uses TRBV2 with TRBJ1-6; TRBD1 might be the D (5 bases). Per the germline V gene, CDR1 is SNHLY and CDR2 is FYNNEI. The germline V and J ends were trimmed by 0 bases and 7 bases, with 10 bases remaining between them. This CDR3 spans 15 amino acids. In DNA form, the CDR3 reads TGTGCCAGCAGTGAAGCGATAGGGGAAAATTCACCCCTCCACTTT. It yields the protein CASSEAIGENSPLHF.

The chain carries TRBV5-1 and TRBJ1-1; D not certain. CDR1 is SGHRS and CDR2 is YFSETQ in the germline V gene. The CDR3 covers 15 residues. With 2 bases removed from V and 0 bases from J, the gap between germline ends came to 11 bases. CDR3: CASSFNSPMNTEAFF. The CDR3 DNA reads TGCGCCAGCAGCTTTAACAGCCCGATGAACACTGAAGCTTTCTTT. The complete variable domain, with remaining parts taken from reference TRBV5-1 and TRBJ1-1, reads KAGVTQTPRYLIKTRGQQVTLSCSPISGHRSVSWYQQTPGQGLQFLFEYFSETQRNKGNFPGRFSGRQFSNSRSEMNVSTLELGDSALYLCASSFNSPMNTEAFFGQGTRLTVV.

This chain links TRBV5-4 with TRBJ2-3; 8 positions match TRBD2. The V segment lost 0 bases and the J segment 5 bases; nucleotides outside the gene matches: 8. This CDR3 region has 16 residues. CDR1 SGHNT and CDR2 YYREEE come from the germline V gene (reference sequence). CDR3 DNA sequence: TGTGCCAGCAGCTTGGATTCGGCGGGGGGAATAGATACGCAGTATTTT. Its protein product is CASSLDSAGGIDTQYF.

The gene calls are TRBV5-6 and TRBJ1-6; the D is unclear. Trimming took off 4 bases at V and 13 bases at J, with 9 bases between the two ends. The CDR3 is 11 residues long. Germline V gene lookup returns CDR1 SGHDT and CDR2 YYEEEE. Here the CDR3 DNA reads TGTGCCAGCAGCCCACGGTTTCCCCTCCACTTT. Its translation is CASSPRFPLHF.